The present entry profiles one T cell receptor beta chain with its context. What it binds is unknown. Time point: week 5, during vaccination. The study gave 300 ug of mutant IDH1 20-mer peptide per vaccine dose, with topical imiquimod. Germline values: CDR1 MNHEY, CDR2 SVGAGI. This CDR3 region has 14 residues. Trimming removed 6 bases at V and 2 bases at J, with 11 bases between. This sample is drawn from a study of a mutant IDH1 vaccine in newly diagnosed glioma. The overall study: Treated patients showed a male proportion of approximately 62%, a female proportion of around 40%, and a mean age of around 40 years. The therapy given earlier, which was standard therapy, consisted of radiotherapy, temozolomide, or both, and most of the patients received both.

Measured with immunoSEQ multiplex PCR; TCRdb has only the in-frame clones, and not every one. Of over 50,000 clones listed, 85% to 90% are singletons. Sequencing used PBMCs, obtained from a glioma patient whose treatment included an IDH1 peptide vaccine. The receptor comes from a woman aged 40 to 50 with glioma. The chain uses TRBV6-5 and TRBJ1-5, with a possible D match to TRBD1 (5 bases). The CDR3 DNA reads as TGTGCCAGCAGACCGGGACCGGGCAATCAGCCCCAGCATTTT. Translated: CASRPGPGNQPQHF.